This T cell receptor beta chain was identified during a study of CD8+CD57+ T cells in acquired aplastic anemia. Study summary: Sorted CD4+ and CD8+ cells yielded DNA averaging approximately 3.4 ug.

About this clonotype: The germline gene is not matched at one end of the junction; a read error may be the cause.

CDR1 and CDR2 from the germline V gene are SGHRS and YFSETQ. This CDR3 has 13 amino acids. Using genomic DNA as the template, TCR beta VDJ and CDR3 profiling was carried out. Via MiXCR, TCRdb re-called the reads, giving one row per CDR3 protein. The repertoire consists of under 350,000 distinct CDR3 sequences, with 45% to 65% occurring once and the leading ten covering around 1.3%. Before being chosen for sequencing, patients had shown CD8+CD57+ cell expansion by flow cytometry. None of the patients had been given any therapy when their blood was sampled. This TCR was sampled from a human donor with aplastic anemia. The sample consisted of sorted CD4+, CD8+, or CD8+CD57+ T cells (not recorded which) from PBMCs. The chain is built from TRBV5-1 and TRBJ1-2; a possible D gene is TRBD1 (6 bases). The CDR3 DNA follows: TGTGCCAGCAGCTTGGACAGTCAGTATGGCTACACCTTC. This sequence encodes CASSLDSQYGYTF.